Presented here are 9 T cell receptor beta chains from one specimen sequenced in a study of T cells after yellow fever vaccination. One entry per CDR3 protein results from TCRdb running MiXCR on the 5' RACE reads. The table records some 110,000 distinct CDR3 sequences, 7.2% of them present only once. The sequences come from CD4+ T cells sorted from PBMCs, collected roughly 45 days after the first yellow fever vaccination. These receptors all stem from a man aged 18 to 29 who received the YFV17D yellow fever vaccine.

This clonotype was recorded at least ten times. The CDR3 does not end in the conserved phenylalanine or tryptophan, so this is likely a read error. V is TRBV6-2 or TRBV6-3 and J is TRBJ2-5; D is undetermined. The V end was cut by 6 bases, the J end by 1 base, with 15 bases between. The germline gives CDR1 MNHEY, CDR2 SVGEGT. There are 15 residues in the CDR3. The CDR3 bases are TGTGCCAGCAGCTCACCCCATACGGGCCAAGAGACCCAGTACTAC. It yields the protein CASSSPHTGQETQYY.

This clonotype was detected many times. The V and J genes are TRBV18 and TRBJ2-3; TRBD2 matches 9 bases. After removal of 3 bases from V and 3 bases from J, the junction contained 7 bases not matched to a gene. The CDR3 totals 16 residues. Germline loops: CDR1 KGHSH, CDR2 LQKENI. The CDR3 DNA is TGTGCCAGCTCACCGCGGGGGGGCGCCGAGACAGATACGCAGTATTTT. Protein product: CASSPRGGAETDTQYF.

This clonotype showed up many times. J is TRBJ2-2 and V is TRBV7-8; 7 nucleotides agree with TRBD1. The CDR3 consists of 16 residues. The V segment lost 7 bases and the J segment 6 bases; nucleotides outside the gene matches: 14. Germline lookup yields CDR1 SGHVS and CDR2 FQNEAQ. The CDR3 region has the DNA TGTGCCAGCACCTCACGTACAGGGGTTGTTGCCGGGGAGCTGTTTTTT. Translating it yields CASTSRTGVVAGELFF.

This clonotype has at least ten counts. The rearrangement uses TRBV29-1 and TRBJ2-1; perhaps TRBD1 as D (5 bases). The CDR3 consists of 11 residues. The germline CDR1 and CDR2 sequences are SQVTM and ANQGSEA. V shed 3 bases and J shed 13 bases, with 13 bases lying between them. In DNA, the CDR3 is TGCAGCGTTGATATTGTTGACAGACAGTTCTTC. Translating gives CSVDIVDRQFF.

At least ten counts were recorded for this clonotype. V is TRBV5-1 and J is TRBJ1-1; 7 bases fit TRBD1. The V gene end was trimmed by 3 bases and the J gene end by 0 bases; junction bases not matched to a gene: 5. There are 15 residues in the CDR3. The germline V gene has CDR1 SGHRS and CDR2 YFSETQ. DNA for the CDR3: TGCGCCAGCAGCTACGGGACAGCCATGAACACTGAAGCTTTCTTT. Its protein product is CASSYGTAMNTEAFF.

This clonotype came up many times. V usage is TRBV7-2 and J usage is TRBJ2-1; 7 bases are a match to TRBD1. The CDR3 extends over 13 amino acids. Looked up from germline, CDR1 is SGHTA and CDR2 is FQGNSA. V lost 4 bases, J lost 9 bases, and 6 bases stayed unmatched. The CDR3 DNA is TGTGCCAGCAGCTACCCTCGACAGGGTGAGCAGTTCTTC. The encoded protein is CASSYPRQGEQFF.

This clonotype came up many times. CDR3 nucleotide sequence: TGTGCCAGCAGCTTACGTCCACCCTTGGGCGAGCAGTACTTC. As protein: CASSLRPPLGEQYF. The J gene is TRBJ2-7, the V gene TRBV7-2; D gene unclear. The CDR3 sequence is 14 residues long. Germline CDR1 and CDR2: SGHTA and FQGNSA. The V end lost 2 bases, the J end lost 6 bases, and 14 bases lay between the germline ends.

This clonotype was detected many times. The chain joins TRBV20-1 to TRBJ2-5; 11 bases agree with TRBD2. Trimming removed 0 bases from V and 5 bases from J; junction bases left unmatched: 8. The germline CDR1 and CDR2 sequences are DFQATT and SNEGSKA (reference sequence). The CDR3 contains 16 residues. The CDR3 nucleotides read TGCAGTGCTAGAGATCCACTAGCGGGGGTCCGGGAGACCCAGTACTTC. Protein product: CSARDPLAGVRETQYF.

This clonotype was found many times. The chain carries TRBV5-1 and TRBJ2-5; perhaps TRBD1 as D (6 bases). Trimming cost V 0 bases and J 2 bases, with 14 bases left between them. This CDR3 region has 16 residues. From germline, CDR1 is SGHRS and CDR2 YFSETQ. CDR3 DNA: TGCGCCAGCAGCTTGGTACAGGGACGGGGACAAGAGACCCAGTACTTC. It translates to CASSLVQGRGQETQYF.